The present entry profiles one T cell receptor beta chain with its context. This clone has just a few counts. Its antigen is not yet known. Qualities for individual bases were not recorded, and no much larger clone is one base off. In total, 600 or so healthy bone marrow donors made up the cohort. At the time of sampling, all cohort members were nominally healthy, though unrecorded immune exposures were likely present. The donor was CMV seropositive and belonged to the group of 250 to 300 seropositive cohort members. A peripheral blood sample was collected from each donor, and TCR beta sequencing was performed on peripheral blood mononuclear cells. Genomic DNA was extracted from the blood cell samples with the Qiagen DNeasy Blood Extraction Kit. The library was obtained by the immunoSEQ multiplex PCR assay. For the multiplex PCR, a mixture combining 60 forward primers for TCR Vbeta segments and 13 reverse primers for TCR Jbeta segments was used. Amplification of the CDR3 region of rearranged TCR beta genes was performed with a multiplex PCR assay on genomic DNA. Amplified TCR beta libraries were sequenced as 87-base-pair reads on the Illumina HiSeq System. Turning to the authors' computational methods: In a later analysis, tens of millions of unique TCR beta chains were counted across the approximately 670 repertoires, and around 10 million of these chains were shared by at least two donors. Raw reads were error-corrected and collapsed into unique sequences with a nearest-neighbor algorithm that merged closely related sequences to remove PCR and sequencing errors. To assign V, D and J gene segments, CDR3 sequences were aligned to IMGT reference sequences. For a sequence to be retained, at least a six-nucleotide match to both a V gene segment and a J gene segment was required. A rearrangement was called productive if the CDR3 had no stop codons and remained in frame with V and J, and every other rearrangement was called non-productive. Following IMGT convention, CDR3 was defined as the stretch from the second conserved V-encoded cysteine to the conserved J-encoded phenylalanine. The earlier analysis of about 590 of the donors excluded sequences that lacked an unambiguous match to a single V gene segment. In an earlier analysis of a few hundred of the donors, V segments were called functional above 56.7% productive rearrangements and were called segregating when the between-donor standard deviation exceeded 5%. A statistical classification framework was built for diagnosing cytomegalovirus status from the catalog of TCR beta chain sequences. In a later analysis, TCR nucleotide sequences were compared against IMGT/GENE-DB human TR gene sequences so that V and J genes could be assigned. Using the TCRdist pipeline, a later analysis assigned CDR3 sequences along with most-parsimonious VDJ recombination scenarios. A later analysis defined each TCR beta chain by its CDR3 amino acid sequence plus V-gene family, and excluded reads lacking a unique V-gene family. As a way to deal with suspected cross-contamination and a sequencing artifact, a later analysis dropped over 550 nucleotide sequences that were highly shared and had low generation probability. In a later analysis, a clonal expansion index was calculated for each public chain from normalized within-repertoire ranks of inferred template counts. In a later analysis, generation probabilities were computed using a VDJ recombination model fitted to out-of-frame rearrangements, and the results were checked against IGoR. In a later analysis, TCR-TCR, TCR-HLA and TCR-CMV co-occurrence was scored with hypergeometric tests, and a repertoire-size bias correction was applied to TCR pairs. A later analysis estimated false discovery rates by permuting HLA or CMV assignments 20 times. In a later analysis, co-occurring TCRs were grouped using DBSCAN, and TCRdist sequence similarity was added for clustering within HLA-allele-positive subsets. Repertoires with fewer than 30,000 or more than 120,000 public chains, plus five repertoires with anomalous nucleotide sharing, were excluded from co-occurrence clustering. TCRdb mirrors the immuneACCESS table, restricted to in-frame sequences. Some clones are absent from its copies; in checked studies, under half trace to an unresolved V gene, and the reason for the others is unknown. The DNA gave D and trimming, while V, J and clone size come from that table. This sample lists about 130,000 clones; more than 9% were detected once. The ten largest clones take up under 6% of the sample.

The CDR3 starts with the cysteine, ends with the phenylalanine, and has 15 residues. Just the 45-base CDR3 DNA is kept, in frame starting at base 1. The V end gives up 8 bases and the J end 4 bases, leaving 3 bases in the junction not matched to a gene. In the germline V gene, CDR1 corresponds to MDHEN and CDR2 to SYDVKM. This record comes from a study of cytomegalovirus exposure and HLA in healthy donors listed by TCRdb under 2017. Concerning the study at large: In an earlier analysis of 587 of the donors, 276 Gb of sequence data and 90 million to 120 million unique TCR beta sequences from about 179 million T cells were reported. Of the 300 to 400 genotyped donors, 81% fell in the genetic ancestry cluster associated with self-reported Caucasian donors. Roughly 5 DR-DQ haplotypes were handled as single units for association and clustering, since linkage in the cohort was strong. The later analysis used no new phenotypic data to find candidate immune exposures, relying instead on TCR beta sequences and their occurrence across donors. Along with the approximately 700-subject first cohort, a separate validation cohort of some 130 different subjects was used. Across roughly 420 genotyped donors of the cohort, an average of approximately 220,000 unique TCR beta nucleotide sequences per donor were sequenced, and approximately 17% of those sequences were non-productive. Every repertoire in the discovery cohort had been generated on one and the same sequencing platform. To predict cytomegalovirus infection status, the study brought together high-throughput TCR immunosequencing, statistical association of individual TCRs with disease status, and machine learning. An earlier analysis of approximately 630 of the donors applied high-throughput TCR beta sequencing to assess whether each TCR beta V gene segment acted as functional or pseudogenic. A later genetic analysis used genome-wide SNP genotypes for about three fifths of the 666 donors, treating that subset as a discovery cohort. To study patterns of TCR occurrence, a later analysis re-analyzed previously published TCR beta repertoires from around 660 donors and added high-resolution HLA genotyping. Using immunosequencing, the study profiled T cell repertoires from 550 to 750 subjects and related those repertoires to cytomegalovirus serostatus. HLA typing covered class I and class II loci at four-digit resolution. An early release that covered about 600 HLA-typed donors contained around 300 gigabases of sequencing data and roughly 84 million unique TCR sequences. Donor age, sex, ethnicity and CMV serostatus were compiled alongside the repertoire data. The study aimed to test whether signatures of past pathogen exposure could be identified by cataloging public T cell receptors. Typing coverage differed by locus: A, B, C, DRB1 and DQB1 were typed in roughly 620-630 donors, DQA1 in 500 to 550, DPA1 in nearly 610, and DPB1 in 472. What the study reported, not specific to this receptor: A further reported finding was that TCR beta sequences accurately predicted the HLA-A and HLA-B alleles for most subjects in the first cohort. Compared with equally common non-associated chains, HLA-associated TCR beta chains in a later analysis were more clonally expanded and had lower generation probabilities. The classifier was reported to diagnose cytomegalovirus status with high specificity and sensitivity in both the original cohort and the validation cohort. In a later genetic analysis, a missense DCLRE1C variant was associated with V-gene and J-gene trimming of TCR beta chains, and the association was replicated in an independent cohort. At a false discovery rate of 0.05, a later analysis linked 16,951 TCR beta sequences to specific HLA alleles. The authors suggested that the approach could potentially be generalized to other disease states and immunological phenotypes. Immune exposure information for the cohort was limited to CMV serostatus. The 87-base-pair reads could not distinguish some IMGT-functional V segments, including TRBV6-2 and TRBV6-3, so those segments were excluded. Strong co-occurrence of HLA alleles, especially DR and DQ, made assigning TCR associations to individual alleles difficult. An earlier analysis of roughly 570 of the donors showed that most TCR beta V segments appeared in productive rearrangements either about 87% or about 30% of the time, which broadly matched IMGT annotations. HLA typing was unavailable for some donors at each locus, so association tests used only the typed subset. This cohort had only TCR beta chains sequenced, and the lack of alpha or paired-chain data limited which features could be detected. The sequencing pipeline was judged likely to have produced a cluster of highly shared sequence variants as a technical artifact. Most TCR sequences were seen in very few donors, while some public TCRs were found in many individuals. In a later analysis, the rate of TCR association differed among HLA loci, with DRB1 alleles having the most associated TCRs and HLA-C alleles having the fewest. A later analysis reported that several top co-occurrence clusters appeared linked to parvovirus B19, influenza, CMV and Epstein-Barr virus. A total of 150 to 200 TCR beta chains were listed by the study as associated with cytomegalovirus. Presence/absence analyses assumed roughly uniform sequencing depth across donors, an assumption that may not hold. A few of the identified cytomegalovirus-associated TCR beta chains were confirmed in vitro to be specific for cytomegalovirus antigens. A later analysis found that most CMV-associated TCR beta chains appeared HLA-restricted, with HLA associations seemingly driven largely by CMV exposure. In a later genetic analysis, fewer N-insertions in productive TCRs were reported among donors in an Asian-associated ancestry cluster than the roughly 700-donor mean. Because counts were too low, some 17 rarely observed V segments, including chromosome 9 orphons, were left out of the earlier analysis of some 600 of the donors. Linkage disequilibrium might explain the correlated functional status among segregating V segments, but an unknown experimental factor could not be excluded.

The receptor chain draws on TRBV28 and TRBJ2-2; the central 14 bases match TRBD2. The receptor's source is a young woman in good health and CMV-seropositive. Sequencing was done on a sample of PBMCs. Here is the DNA: TGTGCCAGCGGAGGGACTAGCGGGGGCACCGGGGAGCTGTTTTTT. The translation is CASGGTSGGTGELFF.